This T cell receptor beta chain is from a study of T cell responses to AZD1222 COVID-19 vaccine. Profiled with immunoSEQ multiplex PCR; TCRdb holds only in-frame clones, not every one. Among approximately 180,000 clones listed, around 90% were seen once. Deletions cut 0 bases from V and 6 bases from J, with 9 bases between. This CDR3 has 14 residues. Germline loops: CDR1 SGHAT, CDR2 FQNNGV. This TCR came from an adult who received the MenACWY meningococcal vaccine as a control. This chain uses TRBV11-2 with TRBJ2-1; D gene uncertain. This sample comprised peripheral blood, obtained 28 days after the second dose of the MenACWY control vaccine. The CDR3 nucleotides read TGTGCCAGCAGCTTAGATTTTAGGCTCAATGAGCAGTTCTTC. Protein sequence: CASSLDFRLNEQFF.